This T cell receptor (beta chain) was sequenced during a study of T cell responses to AZD1222 COVID-19 vaccine. Germline-derived CDR1 and CDR2 are MNHEY and SVGEGT. The CDR3 extends over 16 amino acids. V was pared by 6 bases and J by 2 bases, with 6 bases of the junction left unmatched. Assay: immunoSEQ multiplex PCR; the TCRdb copy retains only in-frame clones and omits some. The sample shows 110,000 or so clones, approximately 90% of them seen only once. Doses given second, at about 4 or about 12 weeks, were pooled. This sequence joins TRBV6-2 or TRBV6-3 and TRBJ2-3; 12 bases fit TRBD2. The source is an adult who received the AZD1222 COVID-19 vaccine. This specimen consisted of peripheral blood, obtained 28 days after the second AZD1222 dose. The chain's CDR3 is CASSPTSGGLTDTQYF. The CDR3 coding sequence is TGTGCCAGCAGCCCGACTAGCGGGGGACTCACAGATACGCAGTATTTT.